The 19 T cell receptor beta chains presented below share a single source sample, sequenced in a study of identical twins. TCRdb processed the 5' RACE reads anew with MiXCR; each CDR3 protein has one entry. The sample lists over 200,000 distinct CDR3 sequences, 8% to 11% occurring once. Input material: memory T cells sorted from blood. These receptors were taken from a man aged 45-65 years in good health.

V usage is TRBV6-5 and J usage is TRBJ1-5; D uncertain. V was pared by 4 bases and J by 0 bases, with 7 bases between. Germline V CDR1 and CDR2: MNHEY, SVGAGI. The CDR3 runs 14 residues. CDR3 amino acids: CASSSGNSNQPQHF. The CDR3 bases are TGTGCCAGCAGTTCCGGAAATAGCAATCAGCCCCAGCATTTT.

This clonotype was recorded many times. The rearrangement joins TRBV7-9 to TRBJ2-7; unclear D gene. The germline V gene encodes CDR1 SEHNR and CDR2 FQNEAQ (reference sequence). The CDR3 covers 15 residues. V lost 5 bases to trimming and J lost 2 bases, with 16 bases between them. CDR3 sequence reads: CASSTNVGLPYEQYF. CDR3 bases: TGTGCCAGCAGCACAAACGTGGGGTTACCCTACGAGCAGTACTTC.

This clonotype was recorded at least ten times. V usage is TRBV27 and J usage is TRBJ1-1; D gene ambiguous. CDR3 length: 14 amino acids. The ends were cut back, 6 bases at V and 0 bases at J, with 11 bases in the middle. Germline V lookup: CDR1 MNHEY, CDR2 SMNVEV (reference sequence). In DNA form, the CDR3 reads TGTGCCAGCAGACCTGGCCTAATGAACACTGAAGCTTTCTTT. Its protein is CASRPGLMNTEAFF.

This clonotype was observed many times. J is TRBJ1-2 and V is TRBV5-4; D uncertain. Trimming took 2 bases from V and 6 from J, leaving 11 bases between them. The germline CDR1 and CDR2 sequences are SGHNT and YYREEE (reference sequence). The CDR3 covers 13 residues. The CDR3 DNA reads TGTGCCAGCAGCTTTTCGGGAACGGATGGCTACACCTTC. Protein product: CASSFSGTDGYTF. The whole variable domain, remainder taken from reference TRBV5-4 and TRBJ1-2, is ETGVTQSPTHLIKTRGQQVTLRCSSQSGHNTVSWYQQALGQGPQFIFQYYREEENGRGNFPPRFSGLQFPNYSSELNVNALELDDSALYLCASSFSGTDGYTFGSGTRLTVV.

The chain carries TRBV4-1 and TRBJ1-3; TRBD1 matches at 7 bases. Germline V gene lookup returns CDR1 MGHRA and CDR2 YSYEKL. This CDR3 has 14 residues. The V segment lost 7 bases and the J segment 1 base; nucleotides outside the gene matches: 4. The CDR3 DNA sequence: TGCGCCAGCACCCAGACAGGGTCTGGAAACACCATATATTTT. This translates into CASTQTGSGNTIYF.

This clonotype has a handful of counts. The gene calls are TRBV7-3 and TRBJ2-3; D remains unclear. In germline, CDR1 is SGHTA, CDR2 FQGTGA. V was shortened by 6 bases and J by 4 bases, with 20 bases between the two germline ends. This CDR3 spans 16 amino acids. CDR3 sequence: CASSAGSFALADTQYF. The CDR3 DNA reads TGTGCCAGCAGTGCCGGGTCCTTTGCCTTGGCAGATACGCAGTATTTT.

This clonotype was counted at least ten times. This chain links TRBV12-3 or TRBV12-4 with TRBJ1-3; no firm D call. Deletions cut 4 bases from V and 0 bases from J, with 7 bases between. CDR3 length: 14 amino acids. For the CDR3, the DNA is TGTGCCAGCAGTTCCCTAAACTCTGGAAACACCATATATTTT. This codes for CASSSLNSGNTIYF.

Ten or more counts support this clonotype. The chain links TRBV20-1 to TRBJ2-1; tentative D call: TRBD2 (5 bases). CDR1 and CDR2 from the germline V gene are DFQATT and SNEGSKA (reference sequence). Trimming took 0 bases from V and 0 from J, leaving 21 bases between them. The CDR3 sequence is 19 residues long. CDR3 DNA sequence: TGCAGTGCTAGAGAGCTAGGTGTGGTGAGCGGAACCTCCTACAATGAGCAGTTCTTC. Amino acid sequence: CSARELGVVSGTSYNEQFF.

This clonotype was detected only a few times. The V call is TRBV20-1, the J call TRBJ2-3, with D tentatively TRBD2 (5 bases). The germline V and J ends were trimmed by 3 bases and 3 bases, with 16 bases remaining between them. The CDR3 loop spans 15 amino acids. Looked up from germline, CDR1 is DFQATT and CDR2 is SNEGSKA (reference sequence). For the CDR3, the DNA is TGCAGTGCTAGCCCTAGTACGGGATTGACAGATACGCAGTATTTT. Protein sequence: CSASPSTGLTDTQYF.

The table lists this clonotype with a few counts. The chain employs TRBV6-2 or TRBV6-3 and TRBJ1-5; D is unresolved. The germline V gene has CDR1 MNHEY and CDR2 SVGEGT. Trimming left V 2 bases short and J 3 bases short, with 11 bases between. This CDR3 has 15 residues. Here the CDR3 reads CASSYPKGFNQPQHF. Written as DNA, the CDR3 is TGTGCCAGCAGTTACCCCAAGGGTTTCAATCAGCCCCAGCATTTT.

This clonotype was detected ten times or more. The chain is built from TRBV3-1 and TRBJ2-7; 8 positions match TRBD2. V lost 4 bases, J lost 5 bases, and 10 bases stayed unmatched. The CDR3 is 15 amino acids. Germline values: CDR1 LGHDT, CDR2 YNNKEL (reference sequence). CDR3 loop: CASSPSSGTRNEQYF. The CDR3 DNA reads TGTGCCAGCAGCCCCTCCTCCGGGACTAGGAACGAGCAGTACTTC.

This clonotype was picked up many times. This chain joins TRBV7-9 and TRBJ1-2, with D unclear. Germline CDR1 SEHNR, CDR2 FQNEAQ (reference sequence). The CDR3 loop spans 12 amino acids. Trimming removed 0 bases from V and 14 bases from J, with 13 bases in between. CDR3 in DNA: TGTGCCAGCAGCTTAGCTAATTGGATCTGGACCTTC. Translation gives CASSLANWIWTF.

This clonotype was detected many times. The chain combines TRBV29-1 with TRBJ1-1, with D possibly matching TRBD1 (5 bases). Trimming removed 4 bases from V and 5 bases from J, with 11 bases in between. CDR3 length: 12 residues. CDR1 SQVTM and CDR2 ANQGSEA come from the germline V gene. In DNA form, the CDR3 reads TGCAGCGTTGCTGGGCAGGGTACTGAAGCTTTCTTT. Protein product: CSVAGQGTEAFF. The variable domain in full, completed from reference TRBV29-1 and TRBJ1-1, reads SAVISQKPSRDICQRGTSLTIQCQVDSQVTMMFWYRQQPGQSLTLIATANQGSEATYESGFVIDKFPISRPNLTFSTLTVSNMSPEDSSIYLCSVAGQGTEAFFGQGTRLTVV.

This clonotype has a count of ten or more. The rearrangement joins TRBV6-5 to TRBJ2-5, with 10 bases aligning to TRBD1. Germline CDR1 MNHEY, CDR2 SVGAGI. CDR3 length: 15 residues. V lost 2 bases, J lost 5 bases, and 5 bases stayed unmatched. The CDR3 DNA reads TGTGCCAGCAGTTACGGGGGGACAGGGGTGGAGACCCAGTACTTC. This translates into CASSYGGTGVETQYF.

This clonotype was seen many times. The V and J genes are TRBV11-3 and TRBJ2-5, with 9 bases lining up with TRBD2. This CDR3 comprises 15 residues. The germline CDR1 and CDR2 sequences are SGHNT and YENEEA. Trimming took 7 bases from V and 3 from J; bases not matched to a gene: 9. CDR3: CASKDAGGGKETQYF. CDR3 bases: TGTGCCAGCAAAGACGCGGGAGGGGGGAAAGAGACCCAGTACTTC.

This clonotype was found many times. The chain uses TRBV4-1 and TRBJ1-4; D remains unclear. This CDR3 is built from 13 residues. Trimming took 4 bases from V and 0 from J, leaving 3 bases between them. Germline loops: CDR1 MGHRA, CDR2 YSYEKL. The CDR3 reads CASSRATNEKLFF. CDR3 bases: TGCGCCAGCAGCCGAGCAACTAATGAAAAACTGTTTTTT.

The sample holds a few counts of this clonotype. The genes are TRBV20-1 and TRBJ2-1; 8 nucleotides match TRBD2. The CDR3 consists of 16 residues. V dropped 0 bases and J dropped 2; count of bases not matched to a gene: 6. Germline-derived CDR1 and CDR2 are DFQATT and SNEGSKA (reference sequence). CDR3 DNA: TGCAGTGCTAGAGAACCAAGCGGGAGAGCCTACAATGAGCAGTTCTTC. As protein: CSAREPSGRAYNEQFF.

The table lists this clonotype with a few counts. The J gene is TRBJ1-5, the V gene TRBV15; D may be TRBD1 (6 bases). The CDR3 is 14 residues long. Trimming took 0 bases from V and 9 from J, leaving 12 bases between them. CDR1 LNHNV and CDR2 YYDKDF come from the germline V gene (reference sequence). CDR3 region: CATSRDPGVMPQHF. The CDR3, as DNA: TGTGCCACCAGCAGAGATCCAGGGGTCATGCCCCAGCATTTT.

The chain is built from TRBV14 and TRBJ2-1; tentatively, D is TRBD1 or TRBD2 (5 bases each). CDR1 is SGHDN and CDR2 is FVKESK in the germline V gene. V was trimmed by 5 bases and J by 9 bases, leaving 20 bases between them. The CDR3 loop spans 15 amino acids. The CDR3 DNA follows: TGTGCCAGCAGCTCATGGACGGGGCAGCATGTTGAGCAGTTCTTC. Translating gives CASSSWTGQHVEQFF.